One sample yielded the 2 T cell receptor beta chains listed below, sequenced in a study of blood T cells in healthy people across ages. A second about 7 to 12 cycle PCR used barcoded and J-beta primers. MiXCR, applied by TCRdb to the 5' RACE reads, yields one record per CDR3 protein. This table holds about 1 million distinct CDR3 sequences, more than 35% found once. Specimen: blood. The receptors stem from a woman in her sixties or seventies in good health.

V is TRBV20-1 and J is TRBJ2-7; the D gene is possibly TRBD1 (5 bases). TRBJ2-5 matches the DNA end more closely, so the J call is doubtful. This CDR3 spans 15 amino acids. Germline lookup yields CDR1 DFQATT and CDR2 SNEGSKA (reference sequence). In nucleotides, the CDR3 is TGCAGTGCTAGGTGGACATTAGGGGTGGGGGAGACCCAGTACTTC. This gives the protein CSARWTLGVGETQYF.

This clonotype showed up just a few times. As DNA, the CDR3 is TGTGCCACCAGCACGACTGTGATACTAGCGACTAGCACAGATACGCAGTATTTT. Its protein is CATSTTVILATSTDTQYF. The chain has TRBV15 and TRBJ2-3, with 7 bases matching TRBD2. V lost 4 bases, J lost 0 bases, and 13 bases stayed unmatched. Germline assignment: CDR1 LNHNV and CDR2 YYDKDF (reference sequence). The CDR3 runs to 18 residues.